The 11 T cell receptor beta chains listed next were all sequenced from one sample in a study of Graves' ophthalmopathy and Graves' hyperthyroidism. RNA transcripts were the template, and TCR beta CDR3 regions were amplified from them. RT-PCR in the first round used HTBI primers; a second-round multiplex PCR followed. One entry per CDR3 protein results from TCRdb running MiXCR on the multiplex PCR reads. The sample has 170,000 or so distinct CDR3 sequences, 30% to 45% seen once. The sequencing sample was made of peripheral blood. These receptors came from a middle-aged woman with Graves' ophthalmopathy.

The rearrangement joins TRBV15 to TRBJ1-1, with 10 nucleotides matching TRBD1. This CDR3 region has 18 residues. The germline gives CDR1 LNHNV, CDR2 YYDKDF (reference sequence). The trim removed 0 bases at V and 2 bases at J, leaving 9 bases unmatched. The CDR3 nucleotides read TGTGCCACCAGCAGAGATCGGGGGACAGGGGTGGGCAACACTGAAGCTTTCTTT. It specifies CATSRDRGTGVGNTEAFF.

This clonotype was counted at least ten times. V usage is TRBV18 and J usage is TRBJ2-7; TRBD2 matches 7 bases. The junction had 2 bases not matched to a gene; V was cut back by 6 bases and J by 3 bases. Germline V gives CDR1 KGHSH, CDR2 LQKENI. This CDR3 has 12 residues. This CDR3 is CASSGEGYEQYF. DNA for the CDR3: TGTGCCAGCTCCGGGGAGGGCTACGAGCAGTACTTC.

This chain connects TRBV6-2 or TRBV6-3 to TRBJ2-7; perhaps TRBD2 as D (5 bases). The V and J ends lost 2 bases and 3 bases respectively, with 11 bases between them. CDR3 size: 14 residues. From germline, CDR1 is MNHEY and CDR2 SVGEGT. The chain's CDR3 is CASSYGFRGYEQYF. The CDR3 region has the DNA TGTGCCAGCAGTTACGGGTTCCGGGGCTACGAGCAGTACTTC.

This rearrangement joins TRBV10-3 to TRBJ2-7, with D tentatively TRBD2 (6 bases). V lost 6 bases and J 3 bases, leaving 15 bases between the germline ends. The CDR3 has 14 amino acids. CDR1 ENHRY and CDR2 SYGVKD come from the germline V gene. The DNA for the CDR3 is TGTGCCATCAGGGAGGGGCAGAACGTCTACGAGCAGTACTTC. Residues: CAIREGQNVYEQYF.

This clonotype has a single count. The CDR3 spells CASSGREGVETGELFF. CDR3 bases: TGTGCCAGCAGCGGCCGGGAGGGTGTGGAAACCGGGGAGCTGTTTTTT. J is TRBJ2-2 and V is TRBV11-1; TRBD2 matches at 8 bases. There are 16 residues in the CDR3. Germline V gene lookup returns CDR1 SGHAT and CDR2 FQDESV (reference sequence). V shed 5 bases, J shed 5 bases, and the junction held 10 bases outside the gene matches. Full variable domain (outside the CDR3, taken from reference TRBV11-1 and TRBJ2-2): EAEVAQSPRYKITEKSQAVAFWCDPISGHATLYWYRQILGQGPELLVQFQDESVVDDSQLPKDRFSAERLKGVDSTLKIQPAELGDSAMYLCASSGREGVETGELFFGEGSRLTVL.

This clonotype was picked up many times. This chain connects TRBV5-8 to TRBJ2-5; D remains ambiguous. The CDR3 has 13 residues. The V gene's germline CDR1 is SGHTS and CDR2 YDEGEE. With 0 bases removed from V and 7 bases from J, the gap between germline ends came to 10 bases. The CDR3 sequence: CASSLEATRTQYF. The CDR3 DNA follows: TGTGCCAGCAGCTTGGAGGCTACGCGGACCCAGTACTTC.

This clonotype showed up many times. For the CDR3, the DNA is TGTGCCAGCATCTCCGGACCGACGGGAGGACTCCTCTACGAGCAGTACTTC. It encodes CASISGPTGGLLYEQYF. The chain uses TRBV6-2 or TRBV6-3 and TRBJ2-7; 7 bases agree with TRBD2. Germline-derived CDR1 and CDR2 are MNHEY and SVGEGT. This CDR3 is 17 amino acids long. The V gene end was trimmed by 7 bases and the J gene end by 3 bases; junction bases not matched to a gene: 18.

This clonotype has a count of ten or more. The genes are TRBV29-1 and TRBJ1-1, with 11 nucleotides matching TRBD1. From germline, CDR1 is SQVTM and CDR2 ANQGSEA. The CDR3 has 13 residues. With 7 bases clipped from V and 3 bases from J, the junction kept 4 bases outside the gene matches. In nucleotides, the CDR3 is TGCAGCGAGAAGGGACAGGGGGACACTGAAGCTTTCTTT. This encodes CSEKGQGDTEAFF.

This clonotype was counted at least ten times. The V call is TRBV3-1, the J call TRBJ1-2; D might be TRBD1 (5 bases). Germline V gene lookup returns CDR1 LGHDT and CDR2 YNNKEL (reference sequence). The CDR3 loop spans 15 amino acids. Between the trimmed V and J ends, which lost 1 base and 7 bases, there was a span of 16 bases. The DNA of the CDR3 is TGTGCCAGCAGCCAAGCGTGGGGCAGGGTGGTTGGCTACACCTTC. Its translation: CASSQAWGRVVGYTF.

This clonotype has ten or more counts. This chain links TRBV28 with TRBJ2-7; D remains unclear. The germline gives CDR1 MDHEN, CDR2 SYDVKM. Trimming pared 2 bases from V and 3 bases from J, leaving 5 bases between. The CDR3 is 12 residues long. The CDR3 nucleotides read TGTGCCAGCAGTTTAACAAGCTACGAGCAGTACTTC. Translating it yields CASSLTSYEQYF.

This clonotype came up many times. The chain uses TRBV5-1 and TRBJ1-1; D possibly corresponds to TRBD1 (5 bases). Trimming left V 0 bases short and J 1 base short, with 13 bases between. Germline assignment: CDR1 SGHRS and CDR2 YFSETQ. The CDR3 is 16 residues long. This CDR3 reads CASSLASGTKNTEAFF. DNA for the CDR3: TGCGCCAGCAGCTTGGCTTCCGGGACCAAGAACACTGAAGCTTTCTTT.